The T cell receptor (beta chain) described here comes from a study of OX40 agonist ivuxolimab in advanced cancers. CDR3 size: 17 residues. Germline CDR1 and CDR2: SEHNR and FQNEAQ (reference sequence). The junction had 13 bases not matched to a gene; V was cut back by 5 bases and J by 4 bases. Clones were sequenced by immunoSEQ multiplex PCR, and TCRdb holds only the in-frame ones, with some missing. The repertoire consists of 100,000 to 150,000 clones, with approximately 90% occurring once and the leading ten covering roughly 1.1%. Blood sampling took place at baseline, cycle 4 day 1, and cycle 7 day 1.

This receptor was identified in an adult with an advanced solid tumor such as melanoma, head and neck, liver or kidney cancer. Sequenced material: CD4+ or CD8+ T cells sorted from blood, taken in a trial of the OX40 agonist ivuxolimab. The gene calls are TRBV7-9 and TRBJ2-7, with 11 bases fitting TRBD2. This chain's CDR3 is CASSAPAGTSGKYEQYF. In nucleotides, the CDR3 is TGTGCCAGCAGCGCCCCAGCGGGGACTAGCGGAAAATACGAGCAGTACTTC.